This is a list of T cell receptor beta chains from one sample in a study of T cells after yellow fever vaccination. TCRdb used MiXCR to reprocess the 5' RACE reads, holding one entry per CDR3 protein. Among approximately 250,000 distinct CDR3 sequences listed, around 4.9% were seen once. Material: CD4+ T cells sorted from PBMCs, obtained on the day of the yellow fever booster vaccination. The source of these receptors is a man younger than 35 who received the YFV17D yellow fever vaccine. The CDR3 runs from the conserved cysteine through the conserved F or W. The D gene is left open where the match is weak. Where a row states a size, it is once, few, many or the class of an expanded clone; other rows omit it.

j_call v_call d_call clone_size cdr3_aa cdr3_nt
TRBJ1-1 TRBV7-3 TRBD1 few CASRAHPGGETEAFF TGTGCCAGCAGAGCACACCCAGGGGGAGAAACTGAAGCTTTCTTT
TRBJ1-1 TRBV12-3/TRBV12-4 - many CASSPRQNTEAFF TGTGCCAGCAGTCCACGACAAAACACTGAAGCTTTCTTT
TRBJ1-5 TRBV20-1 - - CSARSRNNQPQHF TGCAGTGCTAGATCCAGGAACAATCAGCCCCAGCATTTT
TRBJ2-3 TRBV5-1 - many CASRGEGTDTQYF TGCGCCAGCAGAGGGGAGGGCACAGATACGCAGTATTTT
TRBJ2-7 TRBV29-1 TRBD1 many CSVEDRGQVTYEQYF TGCAGCGTTGAAGATCGGGGACAGGTTACCTACGAGCAGTACTTC
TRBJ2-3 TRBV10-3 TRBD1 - CAISNKDRGTDTQYF TGTGCCATCAGTAACAAGGACAGGGGCACAGATACGCAGTATTTT
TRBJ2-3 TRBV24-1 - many CATSDPFRVTQYF TGTGCCACCAGTGACCCATTTCGTGTTACGCAGTATTTT
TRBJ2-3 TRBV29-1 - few CSVDRSWVTDTQYF TGCAGCGTTGATAGGTCGTGGGTCACAGATACGCAGTATTTT
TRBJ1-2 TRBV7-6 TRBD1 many CASSLQGASESYTF TGTGCCAGCAGCTTACAGGGGGCTTCAGAAAGCTACACCTTC
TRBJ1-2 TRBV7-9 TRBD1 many CASSHTGGTGGKGYTF TGTGCCAGCAGCCACACGGGCGGGACAGGTGGAAAAGGCTACACCTTC
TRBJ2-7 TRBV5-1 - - CASSSSGQSYEQYF TGCGCCAGCAGCTCGTCGGGCCAGTCCTACGAGCAGTACTTC
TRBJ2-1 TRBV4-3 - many CASSQPPGGASRSYNEQFF TGCGCCAGCAGCCAACCCCCAGGGGGGGCCTCTAGGTCCTACAATGAGCAGTTCTTC
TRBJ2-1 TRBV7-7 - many CASSPDGYNEQFF TGTGCCAGCAGCCCGGACGGCTACAATGAGCAGTTCTTC
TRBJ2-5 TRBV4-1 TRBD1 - CASSRGQGRETQYF TGCGCCAGCAGCCGCGGACAGGGTCGGGAGACCCAGTACTTC